Presented here are 27 T cell receptor beta chains from one specimen sequenced in a study of OX40 agonist ivuxolimab in advanced cancers. Data came from immunoSEQ multiplex PCR; TCRdb stores just in-frame clones and leaves some out. Seen here are more than 30,000 clones, 80% to 85% observed once, and the top ten hold about a fifth. The sample consisted of CD4+ or CD8+ T cells sorted from blood, taken in a trial of the OX40 agonist ivuxolimab. These receptor sequences come from an adult with an advanced solid tumor such as melanoma, head and neck, liver or kidney cancer.

In DNA form, the CDR3 reads TGCACCGTCCCAAGGGGGGGAAAGTCAGATACGCAGTATTTT. This gives the protein CTVPRGGKSDTQYF. This chain joins TRBV1 and TRBJ2-3; TRBD2, the table's D call, was not compared with the DNA. TRBV1 is a listed pseudogene. The CDR3 has 14 amino acids.

The chain carries TRBV2 and TRBJ1-5; tentative D call: TRBD1 (6 bases). CDR1 and CDR2 (germline): SNHLY, FYNNEI. This CDR3 has 15 residues. V was shortened by 3 bases and J by 2 bases, with 11 bases between the two germline ends. As DNA, the CDR3 is TGTGCCAGCAGTGAGCAGGGGCTGGGCAATCAGCCCCAGCATTTT. This codes for CASSEQGLGNQPQHF. Full variable domain (outside the CDR3, taken from reference TRBV2 and TRBJ1-5): EPEVTQTPSHQVTQMGQEVILRCVPISNHLYFYWYRQILGQKVEFLVSFYNNEISEKSEIFDDQFSVERPDGSNFTLKIRSTKLEDSAMYFCASSEQGLGNQPQHFGDGTRLSIL.

The chain joins TRBV4-1 to TRBJ2-3; TRBD2 aligns across 12 bases. CDR3 length: 16 amino acids. Germline V gene sequence: CDR1 MGHRA, CDR2 YSYEKL. Trimming removed 4 bases from V and 1 base from J; junction bases left unmatched: 3. The DNA of the CDR3 is TGCGCCAGCAGCCCCCGGACTAGCGGGGGCACAGATACGCAGTATTTT. This codes for CASSPRTSGGTDTQYF.

J is TRBJ1-2 and V is TRBV7-6; tentative D call: TRBD1 (6 bases). Trimming left V 2 bases short and J 8 bases short, with 24 bases between. Germline CDR1 is SGHVS and CDR2 is FNYEAQ. CDR3 length: 17 residues. DNA of the CDR3: TGTGCCAGCAGCTTATCATCTAAAGCGGGCCTGACAGGCGGCTACACCTTC. It translates to CASSLSSKAGLTGGYTF.

The CDR3 spells CASSPGPSRTDTQYF. The DNA of the CDR3 is TGCGCCAGCAGCCCGGGACCGTCCCGCACAGATACGCAGTATTTT. The chain employs TRBV5-1 and TRBJ2-3; either TRBD1 or TRBD2 may fit D (5 bases each). Trimming cost V 4 bases and J 1 base, with 13 bases left between them. Germline CDR1 reads SGHRS; CDR2 reads YFSETQ. The CDR3 extends over 15 amino acids. The full variable domain, its missing parts supplied by reference TRBV5-1 and TRBJ2-3, is KAGVTQTPRYLIKTRGQQVTLSCSPISGHRSVSWYQQTPGQGLQFLFEYFSETQRNKGNFPGRFSGRQFSNSRSEMNVSTLELGDSALYLCASSPGPSRTDTQYFGPGTRLTVL.

The V gene is TRBV21-1, the J gene TRBJ2-2. TRBV21-1 is recorded as a pseudogene. The CDR3 is made up of 14 amino acids. CDR3 sequence reads: CASSKGRITGELFF. CDR3 nucleotide sequence: TGTGCCAGCAGCAAAGGTCGGATCACCGGGGAGCTGTTTTTT.

Points on this clone: Other DNA sequences from this sample encode an identical CDR3 as well. The genes are TRBV9 and TRBJ1-4; a possible D gene is TRBD1 (6 bases). CDR3 length: 14 residues. CDR1 and CDR2 from the germline V gene are SGDLS and YYNGEE. V gave up 1 base and J gave up 5 bases, with 9 bases separating them. In DNA form, the CDR3 reads TGTGCCAGCAGCGTAAGGGGGACCAATGAAAAACTGTTTTTT. Translation gives CASSVRGTNEKLFF.

The rearrangement joins TRBV10-3 to TRBJ2-3; 7 positions agree with TRBD2. V dropped 3 bases and J dropped 0; count of bases not matched to a gene: 9. The CDR3 is made up of 17 amino acids. From germline, CDR1 is ENHRY and CDR2 SYGVKD. This CDR3 is CAISDIPTSSSTDTQYF. The DNA of the CDR3 is TGTGCCATCAGTGACATCCCGACTAGCTCTAGCACAGATACGCAGTATTTT.

This chain connects TRBV6-5 to TRBJ2-2, with D perhaps TRBD2 (7 bases). The CDR3 loop spans 15 amino acids. The germline gives CDR1 MNHEY, CDR2 SVGAGI. V was pared by 2 bases and J by 5 bases, with 12 bases between. The CDR3 here is CASSYVRGGTGELFF. CDR3 DNA: TGTGCCAGCAGTTACGTAAGGGGGGGAACCGGGGAGCTGTTTTTT.

The rearrangement links TRBV19 to TRBJ2-1; 14 bases line up with TRBD2. CDR1 is LNHDA, CDR2 SQIVND, per germline (reference sequence). CDR3 size: 16 residues. The V segment lost 9 bases and the J segment 4 bases; nucleotides outside the gene matches: 8. CDR3 protein: CASTPGLAGGYNEQFF. The DNA for the CDR3 is TGTGCCAGCACCCCCGGACTAGCGGGAGGTTACAATGAGCAGTTCTTC.

The V call is TRBV27, the J call TRBJ2-6; perhaps TRBD2 as D (6 bases). Germline CDR1 is MNHEY and CDR2 is SMNVEV (reference sequence). Trimming left V 4 bases short and J 3 bases short, with 13 bases between. The CDR3 is 16 residues long. CDR3 in amino acids: CASSSFGGFGANVLTF. The CDR3 nucleotides are TGTGCCAGCAGTTCGTTCGGAGGGTTTGGGGCCAACGTCCTGACTTTC.

The J gene is TRBJ1-2, the V gene TRBV30; D ambiguous. The ends were cut back, 0 bases at V and 3 bases at J, with 14 bases in the middle. Germline V gene sequence: CDR1 GTSNPN, CDR2 SVGIG (reference sequence). The CDR3 totals 15 residues. CDR3 protein: CAWSVTGRLDYGYTF. CDR3 DNA: TGTGCCTGGAGTGTAACCGGGCGGCTGGACTATGGCTACACCTTC.

The CDR3 region has the DNA TGTGCCAGCAAATCCTCGGGACCCCCCTACGAGCAGTACTTC. Translated, it gives CASKSSGPPYEQYF. The V gene is TRBV28, the J gene TRBJ2-7; D assignment may be TRBD1 or TRBD2 (5 bases each). Trimming removed 7 bases from V and 2 bases from J, with 15 bases in between. Germline values: CDR1 MDHEN, CDR2 SYDVKM. The length of the CDR3 is 14 residues. The whole variable domain, remainder taken from reference TRBV28 and TRBJ2-7, is DVKVTQSSRYLVKRTGEKVFLECVQDMDHENMFWYRQDPGLGLRLIYFSYDVKMKEKGDIPEGYSVSREKKERFSLILESASTNQTSMYLCASKSSGPPYEQYFGPGTRLTVT.

V gene TRBV5-4 combines with J gene TRBJ2-3; perhaps TRBD2 as D (5 bases). Trimming pared 3 bases from V and 6 bases from J, leaving 17 bases between. This CDR3 is built from 15 residues. Germline V CDR1 and CDR2: SGHNT, YYREEE (reference sequence). The CDR3 DNA is TGTGCCAGCAGCTCGACCGCTAGCTTAGGGGATACGCAGTATTTT. Protein: CASSSTASLGDTQYF.

This clone was found a few times. V usage is TRBV5-1 and J usage is TRBJ2-3, with D maybe TRBD1 (6 bases). With 1 base removed from V and 0 bases from J, the gap between germline ends came to 9 bases. In germline, CDR1 is SGHRS, CDR2 YFSETQ. CDR3 size: 15 residues. The CDR3 sequence is CASSLLQGSTDTQYF. The DNA of the CDR3 is TGCGCCAGCAGCTTGCTCCAGGGGAGCACAGATACGCAGTATTTT.

This chain links TRBV5-1 with TRBJ1-1; D not certain. The CDR3 is 16 amino acids. Trimming took off 4 bases at V and 1 base at J, with 17 bases between the two ends. Germline V gives CDR1 SGHRS, CDR2 YFSETQ. CDR3 in DNA: TGCGCCAGCAGCCGACTTTACGCAGTCGGGAACACTGAAGCTTTCTTT. Protein: CASSRLYAVGNTEAFF. Looking up the rest from reference TRBV5-1 and TRBJ1-1 gives the full variable domain: KAGVTQTPRYLIKTRGQQVTLSCSPISGHRSVSWYQQTPGQGLQFLFEYFSETQRNKGNFPGRFSGRQFSNSRSEMNVSTLELGDSALYLCASSRLYAVGNTEAFFGQGTRLTVV.

This clone was observed a few times. The V and J genes are TRBV7-6 and TRBJ1-6; TRBD1 is a possible D gene (5 bases). The germline V gene has CDR1 SGHVS and CDR2 FNYEAQ. CDR3 length: 13 residues. Trimming left V 4 bases short and J 8 bases short, with 9 bases between. The CDR3, as DNA: TGTGCCAGCAGCTCTCTCAGGGATTCACCCCTCCACTTT. Protein sequence: CASSSLRDSPLHF.

The CDR3 sequence: CASSRPIRLEKGADTQYF. The DNA for the CDR3 is TGTGCCAGCAGTCGCCCTATTCGACTAGAAAAGGGGGCAGATACGCAGTATTTT. This rearrangement joins TRBV28 to TRBJ2-3; possibly TRBD1 or TRBD2 for D (6 bases each). The CDR3 has 18 amino acids. Trimming left V 5 bases short and J 4 bases short, with 25 bases between. Germline V CDR1 and CDR2: MDHEN, SYDVKM.

V usage is TRBV2 and J usage is TRBJ2-5; no reliable D call. The V gene lost 5 bases and the J gene lost 3 bases, with 1 base spanning the gap. The germline gives CDR1 SNHLY, CDR2 FYNNEI. This CDR3 is built from 10 residues. The CDR3 coding sequence is TGTGCCAGCAGTAAAGAGACCCAGTACTTC. Translating it yields CASSKETQYF.

This clone has just one count. V is TRBV6-1 and J is TRBJ2-3; possible D gene TRBD1, 5 bases. Trimming removed 4 bases at V and 4 bases at J, with 6 bases between. Germline CDR1 reads MNHNS; CDR2 reads SASEGT. The CDR3 consists of 12 residues. The CDR3: CASSVGADTQYF. CDR3 coding DNA: TGTGCCAGCAGTGTAGGGGCAGATACGCAGTATTTT.

The chain recombines TRBV15 with TRBJ2-2; D is undetermined. The CDR3 totals 16 residues. V shed 1 base and J shed 5 bases, with 14 bases lying between them. Per germline, CDR1 LNHNV and CDR2 YYDKDF (reference sequence). The CDR3 DNA sequence: TGTGCCACCAGCAGAGGCGTCGGTTTGGTAACCGGGGAGCTGTTTTTT. This sequence encodes CATSRGVGLVTGELFF.

The rearrangement links TRBV9 to TRBJ1-2; 10 bases line up with TRBD1. With 6 bases clipped from V and 8 bases from J, the junction kept 10 bases outside the gene matches. CDR3 length: 14 residues. In germline, CDR1 is SGDLS, CDR2 YYNGEE. CDR3 region: CASTSGQGLGGYTF. CDR3 coding DNA: TGTGCCAGCACCTCGGGACAGGGGTTAGGAGGCTACACCTTC.

The chain has TRBV5-1 and TRBJ1-2, with TRBD1 as a possible D gene (6 bases). V lost 3 bases and J 4 bases, leaving 16 bases between the germline ends. The germline V gene has CDR1 SGHRS and CDR2 YFSETQ. CDR3 length equals 15 residues. CDR3 sequence: CASSSLGGRAYGYTF. The CDR3 DNA reads as TGCGCCAGCAGCTCCCTCGGGGGCAGGGCCTATGGCTACACCTTC.

The table lists this clone with a count of one. This sequence joins TRBV2 and TRBJ1-2; no definite D call. V shed 9 bases and J shed 7 bases, with 12 bases lying between them. This CDR3 region has 11 residues. Germline V gene sequence: CDR1 SNHLY, CDR2 FYNNEI. The CDR3 loop is CASQAGFGYTF. The DNA for the CDR3 is TGTGCCAGTCAGGCGGGGTTTGGCTACACCTTC.

For the CDR3, the DNA is TGTGCCAGCAGCTCCTCAGGACTAGAAGGAGATACGCAGTATTTT. Its protein product is CASSSSGLEGDTQYF. J is TRBJ2-3 and V is TRBV7-3; 7 nucleotides agree with TRBD2. The CDR3 is 15 amino acids. Germline loops: CDR1 SGHTA, CDR2 FQGTGA. V trimming: 4 bases; J trimming: 5 bases; junction bases outside the gene matches: 9.

The chain employs TRBV28 and TRBJ1-2; D is ambiguous. V lost 6 bases, J lost 14 bases, and 22 bases lay in between. The CDR3 has 13 amino acids. The germline gives CDR1 MDHEN, CDR2 SYDVKM. The CDR3 loop reads CASSPFLRELSTF. Here the CDR3 DNA reads TGTGCCAGCAGCCCTTTTCTCCGGGAACTGAGTACCTTC.

V gene TRBV28 combines with J gene TRBJ1-4, with D perhaps matching TRBD1 (5 bases). The length of the CDR3 is 17 residues. The germline gives CDR1 MDHEN, CDR2 SYDVKM. V lost 7 bases, J lost 3 bases, and 21 bases lay in between. The CDR3 DNA sequence: TGTGCCAGCACCACACTGGGGGGTAGGGACGCTAATGAAAAACTGTTTTTT. Amino acids: CASTTLGGRDANEKLFF.